A single sample is the source of the 10 T cell receptor beta chains below, sequenced in a study of T-cell reconstitution after alpha-beta-depleted transplantation in children. TCRbeta library construction was performed incorporating unique molecular identifiers. Each CDR3 protein gets one entry after TCRdb re-called the PCR reads with MiXCR. The sample carries 300,000 to 400,000 distinct CDR3 sequences, more than 20% recorded once. Specimen: PBMCs, mostly from graft donor cells, collected 180 days after TCRalphabeta/CD19-depleted stem cell transplant. The receptors shown here come from a male patient aged 5 to 17 who had a stem cell transplant for acute lymphoblastic leukemia, so the T cells may come from the graft donor.

Only a few counts were recorded for this clonotype. The chain links TRBV13 to TRBJ2-2; TRBD1 matches at 11 bases. After removal of 5 bases from V and 6 bases from J, the junction contained 11 bases not matched to a gene. CDR3 size: 17 residues. Germline loops: CDR1 PRHDT, CDR2 FYEKMQ (reference sequence). The DNA for the CDR3 is TGTGCCAGCAGCCCCAGACCGGGACAGGGGGTCCCCGGGGAGCTGTTTTTT. Translated: CASSPRPGQGVPGELFF.

This clonotype was observed a few times. The gene calls are TRBV9 and TRBJ1-6; TRBD1 is a possible D gene (6 bases). Deletions cut 1 base from V and 14 bases from J, with 13 bases between. This CDR3 is built from 13 residues. Germline CDR1 and CDR2: SGDLS and YYNGEE. CDR3 DNA: TGTGCCAGCAGCGTAATGGGGGCTAGGACCCTCCACTTT. This translates into CASSVMGARTLHF. The complete variable domain, with remaining parts taken from reference TRBV9 and TRBJ1-6, reads DSGVTQTPKHLITATGQRVTLRCSPRSGDLSVYWYQQSLDQGLQFLIQYYNGEERAKGNILERFSAQQFPDLHSELNLSSLELGDSALYFCASSVMGARTLHFGNGTRLTVT.

With regard to this clonotype: It is unclear where the CDR3 begins or ends on the DNA, so no DNA is shown, and the CDR3 is as TCRdb lists it. The chain recombines TRBV27 with TRBJ2-1; the table's D gene call, TRBD2, was not cross checked with the DNA. Germline values: CDR1 MNHEY, CDR2 SMNVEV (reference sequence). The CDR3 is made up of 14 amino acids, end residues included. CDR3 sequence: CASMPVAGGASWSF.

The chain joins TRBV4-1 to TRBJ2-5; D remains unclear. The CDR3 contains 15 residues. Germline V gene sequence: CDR1 MGHRA, CDR2 YSYEKL. Trimming took off 0 bases at V and 4 bases at J, with 12 bases between the two ends. This CDR3 is CASSQEGRLAETQYF. The CDR3 coding sequence is TGCGCCAGCAGCCAAGAAGGAAGGCTCGCAGAGACCCAGTACTTC.

In its sample, this clonotype was seen a few times. The chain recombines TRBV15 with TRBJ2-7; 7 positions match TRBD2. This CDR3 comprises 15 residues. Unmatched junction bases numbered 9, after V lost 4 bases and J lost 3 bases. Germline V gives CDR1 LNHNV, CDR2 YYDKDF (reference sequence). The DNA of the CDR3 is TGTGCCACCAGCATCAAACTAGCGAAGAACTACGAGCAGTACTTC. Its protein product is CATSIKLAKNYEQYF. The entire variable domain, with the rest obtained from reference TRBV15 and TRBJ2-7, is as follows: DAMVIQNPRYQVTQFGKPVTLSCSQTLNHNVMYWYQQKSSQAPKLLFHYYDKDFNNEADTPDNFQSRRPNTSFCFLDIRSPGLGDTAMYLCATSIKLAKNYEQYFGPGTRLTVT.

The chain employs TRBV3-1 and TRBJ2-7, with D unclear. CDR3 length: 16 amino acids. V gave up 0 bases and J gave up 0 bases, with 12 bases separating them. Germline V gene sequence: CDR1 LGHDT, CDR2 YNNKEL (reference sequence). CDR3 sequence: CASSQDLSESSYEQYF. CDR3 nucleotide sequence: TGTGCCAGCAGCCAAGATCTAAGCGAGAGCTCCTACGAGCAGTACTTC.

This clonotype was observed a few times. The chain carries TRBV2 and TRBJ2-1; a possible D gene is TRBD1 (5 bases). This CDR3 is built from 16 residues. Germline CDR1 and CDR2: SNHLY and FYNNEI. Trimming took 8 bases from V and 4 from J, leaving 21 bases between them. CDR3 DNA sequence: TGTGCCAGCCTAGAGCAGGCCAGGGTAAAATACAATGAGCAGTTCTTC. As protein: CASLEQARVKYNEQFF.

The V and J genes are TRBV6-2 or TRBV6-3 and TRBJ2-5; 8 bases match TRBD2. J lost 4 bases, V lost 0 bases, and 7 bases had no gene match. This CDR3 region has 16 residues. Germline CDR1 reads MNHEY; CDR2 reads SVGEGT. CDR3 region: CASSYSPREVIETQYF. The CDR3 DNA sequence: TGTGCCAGCAGTTACTCACCGCGGGAGGTGATAGAGACCCAGTACTTC.

This chain uses TRBV5-1 with TRBJ2-5, with D hard to call. The CDR3 has 13 amino acids. Germline-derived CDR1 and CDR2 are SGHRS and YFSETQ. V lost 6 bases and J 1 base, leaving 10 bases between the germline ends. CDR3: CASTWGPQETQYF. DNA of the CDR3: TGCGCCAGCACGTGGGGTCCCCAAGAGACCCAGTACTTC.

The rearrangement joins TRBV29-1 to TRBJ2-4; the D is unclear. This CDR3 has 12 residues. With 4 bases removed from V and 8 bases from J, the gap between germline ends came to 12 bases. Germline assignment: CDR1 SQVTM and CDR2 ANQGSEA. CDR3 bases: TGCAGCGTTGTACCCGACTTGGACATTCAGTACTTC. This translates into CSVVPDLDIQYF. Based on the CDR3 plus reference TRBV29-1 and TRBJ2-4, the full variable domain is SAVISQKPSRDICQRGTSLTIQCQVDSQVTMMFWYRQQPGQSLTLIATANQGSEATYESGFVIDKFPISRPNLTFSTLTVSNMSPEDSSIYLCSVVPDLDIQYFGAGTRLSVL.